The present entry profiles one T cell receptor (beta chain) with its context. This clonotype showed up just a few times. Its binding antigen is unknown. Base qualities are not recorded, but no much larger clone differs from it by a single base. The source of the sample is a study of blood T cells in healthy people across ages (dated by TCRdb to between 2015 and 2017). In terms of the full investigation: In model experiments, roughly one uniquely barcoded TCR beta cDNA molecule per two T cells was captured by template switching. For two donors (one aged 18 to 30 and one aged 80 or older), the study analyzed two additional independent replicas of 1 million unique cDNA reads from the same blood draw. To track age-related changes in TCR beta repertoire diversity, the study relied on deep sequencing normalized with unique cDNA molecular identifiers. The donors were divided into four age groups: young (average around 16 years), middle-aged (about 39), aged (approximately 62) and long-lived (82). General conclusions and limits of the study: The CMV infection status of donors was not known, potentially confounding age-related changes in expanded clonotypes. Compared with the aged group, the long-lived group had more naive CD4+ T cells, fewer expanded clones and increased TCR diversity, a pattern suggesting age selection. Bulk unsorted PBMC profiling prevented conclusive comparison of naive and antigen-experienced compartments. The percentage of naive T cells measured by flow cytometry correlated strongly with observed TCR beta diversity. Observed TCR beta diversity per million T cells fell roughly linearly with age, and a significant reduction was already apparent by age approximately 40. Total diversity estimates from one million sequenced T cells were considered lower bounds and underestimates.

The donors were under 40 Caucasian individuals from Russia, aged roughly 6 to 90 years, who were systemically healthy. Each donor gave about 11 milliliters of peripheral blood, drawn into EDTA-treated Vacutainer tubes. Ficoll-Paque density-gradient centrifugation was used to isolate PBMCs, with at least 6 million per sample. Total RNA was extracted from PBMCs with Trizol reagent, with at least 5.5 micrograms obtained per sample. Naive CD45RAhigh/CD27high T cell percentages were measured by flow cytometry on a PBMC aliquot from every donor. The library was prepared using 5' RACE. Sequencing instrument: Illumina HiSeq 2500. A second roughly 6 to 12 cycle PCR used a sample-barcoded 5' primer and a J-beta primer mix. A unique molecular identifier was introduced onto each TCR beta cDNA molecule by a template-switch 5' adaptor carrying 12 random nucleotides. At least 3 million CDR3-containing paired-end reads were obtained from each sample. All of the RNA was converted into first-strand cDNA using the Mint cDNA synthesis kit, with a TRBC-specific oligonucleotide serving as the primer. All cDNA was treated with uracil-DNA glycosylase and then went through a first 18-cycle PCR with the universal primers M1SS and BC2_uni_R. The authors' analysis ran thus. For normalization, 1 million high-quality reads were randomly selected from each sample, with every read carrying a distinct molecular identifier. Reads sharing molecular identifiers were discarded rather than binned into consensus sequences. MiTCR, with a Q25 quality threshold and the strictest error-elimination algorithm, was used for CDR3 identification, clonotype clustering and error correction. A nonparametric unseen species model with Euler transformation was used to estimate lower-bound total TCR beta diversity. The public reads were reprocessed in TCRdb via fastp at Q25 and MiXCR, keeping in-frame beta chains. Rows with a matching CDR3 protein are joined into one entry that keeps the most common DNA and genes. Here the V and J calls rest on TCRdb's processing, not on the authors' analysis. A total of over a million distinct CDR3 sequences appear in this sample, 20% to 25% of them only once. The ten biggest clones cover around 0.75% of the sample.

Relative to germline, V is missing 0 bases and J is missing 4 bases, with 5 bases of the junction outside any gene match. Via the germline V gene (reference sequence), CDR1 is DFQATT and CDR2 SNEGSKA. The CDR3 runs 15 amino acids, cysteine and phenylalanine included. CDR3 DNA only is kept here, 45 bases in frame from base 1. The same data also went into a second study, on T cells of mothers and their children. The second study's paper adds: Donors were nine systemically healthy Caucasian individuals: three mothers and their six children. cDNA synthesis used all of the extracted RNA, with 1.5 ug of RNA in each 15 ul reaction. In the second PCR, sample barcodes and 2-4 random nucleotides were introduced via the M1S primer. More than 8 million TCR beta CDR3 reads were obtained from each mother, and several million reads were obtained from each child. TCR recombination output is similarly shaped by thymic selection in related and unrelated pairs, with a minor effect exerted by inherited differences. Normalized repertoire overlap in related mother-child pairs was always slightly higher than in unrelated mother-child pairs, but the difference was never significant. No persistent microchimeric T cell clones were detected, at a sensitivity of approximately 110 clones per million clonotypes. Deep NGS was used in the study to compare the TCR beta repertoires of mothers and children and to look for features that separate related mother-child pairs from unrelated individuals. The mean age was approximately 41 +/- 4 years for the mothers and approximately 11 +/- 4 years for the children. After adapter ligation with NEBNext reagents, the libraries were sequenced on Illumina HiSeq 2000 with 100+100 nt paired-end reads. To prevent cross-contamination, the mother and child libraries were prepared one month apart and sequenced in separate runs. Between about 500,000 and 2,100,000 distinct TCR beta clonotypes were identified per donor. Naive TCR beta clonotypes were estimated from low-frequency clonotypes matched to each donor's FACS-determined naive share, without sorting.

The sequence was collected from a girl between 2 and 10 years old in good health. Recombination linked TRBV20-1 to TRBJ2-1, with TRBD2 matching 8 junction bases. The sample taken for sequencing was blood. The CDR3 protein is CSAREGSGEYNEQFF. At the DNA level, the sequence is TGCAGTGCTAGAGAGGGTAGCGGGGAGTACAATGAGCAGTTCTTC.